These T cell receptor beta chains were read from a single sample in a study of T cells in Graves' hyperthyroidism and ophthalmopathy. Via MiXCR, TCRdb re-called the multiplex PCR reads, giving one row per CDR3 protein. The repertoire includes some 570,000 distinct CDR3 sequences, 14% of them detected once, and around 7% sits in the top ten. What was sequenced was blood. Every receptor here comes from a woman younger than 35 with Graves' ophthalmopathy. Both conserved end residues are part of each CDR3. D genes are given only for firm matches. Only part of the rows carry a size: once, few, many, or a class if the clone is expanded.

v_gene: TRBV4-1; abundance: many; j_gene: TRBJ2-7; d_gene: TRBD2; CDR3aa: CASSQDPGLAGSYEQYF; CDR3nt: TGCGCCAGCAGCCAAGATCCAGGACTAGCGGGATCCTACGAGCAGTACTTC
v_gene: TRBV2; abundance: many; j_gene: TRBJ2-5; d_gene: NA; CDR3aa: CASSERLRQETQYF; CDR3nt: TGTGCCAGCAGTGAAAGACTACGCCAAGAGACCCAGTACTTC
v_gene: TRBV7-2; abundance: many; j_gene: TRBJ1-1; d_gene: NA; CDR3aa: CASSSQGGLTEAFF; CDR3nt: TGTGCCAGCAGCTCCCAGGGTGGGCTCACTGAAGCTTTCTTT
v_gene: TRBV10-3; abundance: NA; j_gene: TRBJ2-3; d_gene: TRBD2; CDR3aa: CAISEDLAGASDTQYF; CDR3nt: TGTGCCATCAGTGAAGACCTAGCGGGAGCTTCAGATACGCAGTATTTT
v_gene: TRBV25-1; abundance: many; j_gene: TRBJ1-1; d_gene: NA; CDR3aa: CASSDWTEAFF; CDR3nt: TGTGCCAGCAGTGATTGGACTGAAGCTTTCTTT
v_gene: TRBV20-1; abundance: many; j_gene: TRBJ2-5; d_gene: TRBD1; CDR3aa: CSASGFRGQETQYF; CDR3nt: TGCAGTGCTAGCGGTTTCAGGGGGCAAGAGACCCAGTACTTC
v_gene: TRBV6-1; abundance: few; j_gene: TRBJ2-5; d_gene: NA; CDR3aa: CASSLRTDKKRETQYF; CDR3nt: TGTGCCAGCAGCCTAAGGACCGACAAGAAAAGGGAGACCCAGTACTTC
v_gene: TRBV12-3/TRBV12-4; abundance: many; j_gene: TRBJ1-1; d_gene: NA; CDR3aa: CASSLSGVGAFF; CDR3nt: TGTGCCAGCAGTTTATCGGGAGTCGGAGCTTTCTTT
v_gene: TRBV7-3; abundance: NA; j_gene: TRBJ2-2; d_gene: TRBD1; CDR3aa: CASSLFGDRSAGELFF; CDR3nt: TGTGCCAGCAGCTTATTCGGGGACAGGAGCGCCGGGGAGCTGTTTTTT
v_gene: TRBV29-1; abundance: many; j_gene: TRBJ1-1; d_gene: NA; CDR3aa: CSAWGELGPEAFF; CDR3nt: TGCAGCGCTTGGGGGGAACTGGGGCCTGAAGCTTTCTTT
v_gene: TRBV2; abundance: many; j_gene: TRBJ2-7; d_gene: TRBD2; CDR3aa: CASRGGSLHEQYF; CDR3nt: TGTGCCAGCAGGGGAGGGTCCCTCCACGAGCAGTACTTC
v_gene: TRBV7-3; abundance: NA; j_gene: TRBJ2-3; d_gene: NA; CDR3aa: CASSQDQGTSTDTQYF; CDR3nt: TGTGCCAGCAGCCAAGATCAGGGTACTAGCACAGATACGCAGTATTTT
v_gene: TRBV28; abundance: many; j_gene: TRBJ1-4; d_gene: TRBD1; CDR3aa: CASSSGQGQTNEKLFF; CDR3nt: TGTGCCAGCAGTTCCGGACAGGGACAAACTAATGAAAAACTGTTTTTT
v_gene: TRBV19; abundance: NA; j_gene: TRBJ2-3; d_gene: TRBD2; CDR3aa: CASGPRGAGVADTQYF; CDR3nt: TGTGCCAGTGGGCCCCGGGGAGCGGGAGTAGCAGATACGCAGTATTTT
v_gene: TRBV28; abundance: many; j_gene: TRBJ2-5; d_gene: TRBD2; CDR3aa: CATSPASGIQETQYF; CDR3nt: TGTGCCACCTCGCCCGCTAGCGGGATCCAAGAGACCCAGTACTTC
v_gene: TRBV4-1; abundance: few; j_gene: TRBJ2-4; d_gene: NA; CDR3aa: CASSQEGGGPKNIQYF; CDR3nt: TGCGCCAGCAGCCAAGAAGGAGGGGGTCCCAAAAACATTCAGTACTTC
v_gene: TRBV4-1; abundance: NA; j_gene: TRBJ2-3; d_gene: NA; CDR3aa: CASSQATGSDTQYF; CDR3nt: TGCGCCAGCAGCCAAGCCACAGGTTCCGATACGCAGTATTTT
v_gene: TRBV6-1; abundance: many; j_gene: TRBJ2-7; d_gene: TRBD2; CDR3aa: CASSRRSGRDYEQYF; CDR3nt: TGTGCCAGCAGTCGTCGTAGCGGGAGAGACTACGAGCAGTACTTC